This T cell receptor beta chain came from a study of beta chain features in type 1 diabetes. Germline-derived CDR1 and CDR2 are SQVTM and ANQGSEA. The trim removed 8 bases at V and 4 bases at J, leaving 8 bases unmatched. This CDR3 has 13 amino acids. Every isolated RNA sample was fully reverse transcribed, so sequencing captured expressed TCRB transcripts. This table comes from immunoSEQ multiplex PCR, and its TCRdb copy is limited to in-frame clones, with some not included. The sample gives fewer than 200,000 clones, over 7.5% of which show up once; 0.65% is in the top ten. This clone was observed a few times.

Sequenced input: central memory CD4+ T cells from blood. The TCR was taken from a man aged 18 to 30 in good health. The V and J genes are TRBV29-1 and TRBJ1-2, with 9 bases aligning to TRBD1. The CDR3 region is CSSLQGAGYGYTF. The CDR3 DNA reads as TGCAGCTCATTACAGGGGGCTGGCTATGGCTACACCTTC.